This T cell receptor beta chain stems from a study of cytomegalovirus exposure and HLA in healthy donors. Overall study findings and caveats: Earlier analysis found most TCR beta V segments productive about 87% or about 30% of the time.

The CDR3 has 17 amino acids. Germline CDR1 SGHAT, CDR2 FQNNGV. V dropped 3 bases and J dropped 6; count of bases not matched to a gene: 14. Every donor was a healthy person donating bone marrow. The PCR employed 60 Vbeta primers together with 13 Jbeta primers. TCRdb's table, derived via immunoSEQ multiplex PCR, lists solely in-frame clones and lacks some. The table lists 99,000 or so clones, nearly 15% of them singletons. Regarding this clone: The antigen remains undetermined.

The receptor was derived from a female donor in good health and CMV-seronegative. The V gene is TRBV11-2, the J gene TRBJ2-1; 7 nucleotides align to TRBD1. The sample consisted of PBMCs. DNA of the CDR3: TGTGCCAGCAGCTTCCACTACGACAGGGTCCCCTCCAATGAGCAGTTCTTC. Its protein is CASSFHYDRVPSNEQFF.